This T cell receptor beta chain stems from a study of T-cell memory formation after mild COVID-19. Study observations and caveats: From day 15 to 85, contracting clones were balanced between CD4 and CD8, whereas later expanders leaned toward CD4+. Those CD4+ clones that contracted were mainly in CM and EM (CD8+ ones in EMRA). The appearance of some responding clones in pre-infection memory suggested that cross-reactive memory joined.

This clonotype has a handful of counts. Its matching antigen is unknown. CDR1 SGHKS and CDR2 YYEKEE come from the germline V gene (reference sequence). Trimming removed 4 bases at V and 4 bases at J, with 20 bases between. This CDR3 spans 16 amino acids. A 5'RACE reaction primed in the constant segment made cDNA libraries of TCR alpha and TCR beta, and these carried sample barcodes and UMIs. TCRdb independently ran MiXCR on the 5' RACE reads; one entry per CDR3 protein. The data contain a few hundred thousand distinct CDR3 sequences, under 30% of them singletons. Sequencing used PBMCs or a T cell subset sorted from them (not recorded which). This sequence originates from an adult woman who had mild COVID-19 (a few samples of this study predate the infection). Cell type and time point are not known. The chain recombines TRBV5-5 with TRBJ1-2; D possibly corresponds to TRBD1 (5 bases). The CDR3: CASSTMETANPYGYTF. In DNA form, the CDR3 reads TGTGCCAGCAGCACAATGGAGACAGCAAACCCCTATGGCTACACCTTC.